This is a list of T cell receptor beta chains from one sample in a study of CD8 T cells in ankylosing spondylitis. MiXCR, applied by TCRdb to the 5' RACE reads, yields one record per CDR3 protein. The sample has about 130,000 distinct CDR3 sequences; about 7% are singletons. Sequenced: blood, either unsorted or a sorted T cell fraction (not recorded which). These receptor sequences come from a male donor with ankylosing spondylitis or in good health (not recorded which). The CDR3 runs from the conserved cysteine through the conserved F or W. D genes are given only for firm matches. Not all rows give a size; the values are once, few, many and, for expanded clones, a class.

abundance	v_gene	d_gene	j_gene	CDR3nt	CDR3aa
many	TRBV29-1	NA	TRBJ1-1	TGCAGCGTCGTCGGACAGATTAACACTGAAGCTTTCTTT	CSVVGQINTEAFF
many	TRBV20-1	TRBD2	TRBJ2-7	TGCAGTGCTAGAGACACTAGCGGGAGCTACGAGCAGTACTTC	CSARDTSGSYEQYF
NA	TRBV10-3	TRBD1	TRBJ1-1	TGTGCCATCATTCGTCGGGAGCAGGGGGAGACTGAAGCTTTCTTT	CAIIRREQGETEAFF
many	TRBV20-1	NA	TRBJ2-3	TGCAGTGCTAGCCCCGGGAGAGGGAACGCAGATACGCAGTATTTT	CSASPGRGNADTQYF
NA	TRBV5-1	TRBD1	TRBJ1-1	TGCGCCAGTAAGCCGGGACAGGTGAACACTGAAGCTTTCTTT	CASKPGQVNTEAFF
many	TRBV12-3/TRBV12-4	NA	TRBJ2-3	TGTGCCAGCAGTCCCATGGGCGGGAGCACAGATACGCAGTATTTT	CASSPMGGSTDTQYF
NA	TRBV7-2	TRBD2	TRBJ2-3	TGTGCCAGCAGCTTAGGTCCTAGCGGGAGGCCTACAGATACGCAGTATTTT	CASSLGPSGRPTDTQYF
many	TRBV20-1	NA	TRBJ1-1	TGCAGTGCTAGATCCGCGGTCGAAGCTTTCTTT	CSARSAVEAFF
many	TRBV5-1	NA	TRBJ1-1	TGCGCCAGCAGCGTGGTTGGGGGGAACACTGAAGCTTTCTTT	CASSVVGGNTEAFF
many	TRBV20-1	NA	TRBJ2-7	TGCAGTGCTAGAGGGCAGACTGGATCCTACGAGCAGTACTTC	CSARGQTGSYEQYF
NA	TRBV5-1	NA	TRBJ2-7	TGCGCCAGCAGCTTGAGGGACACAGCCTACGAGCAGTACTTC	CASSLRDTAYEQYF
many	TRBV20-1	NA	TRBJ2-3	TGCAGTGCTCCAAAGAGGACCGCTAGCACAGATACGCAGTATTTT	CSAPKRTASTDTQYF
NA	TRBV5-1	TRBD1	TRBJ2-7	TGCGCCAGCAGCGGAGGGACAGGGGGAGAGCAGTACTTC	CASSGGTGGEQYF
few	TRBV20-1	NA	TRBJ1-2	TGCAGTGCTAGACATGGCTACACCTTC	CSARHGYTF
many	TRBV4-3	TRBD2	TRBJ2-7	TGCGCCAGCAGCCAAGATGGTAGCGGGAGCTCCTACGAGCAGTACTTC	CASSQDGSGSSYEQYF
many	TRBV7-9	TRBD1	TRBJ2-7	TGTGCCAGCAGCTCCACAGGGGACGAGCAGTACTTC	CASSSTGDEQYF
NA	TRBV12-3/TRBV12-4	TRBD2	TRBJ2-1	TGTGCCAGCAGTTTACGACTAGCGGGAGCCAATGAGCAGTTCTTC	CASSLRLAGANEQFF
many	TRBV19	TRBD2	TRBJ2-1	TGTGCCAGTACCGTTAGCGGGGGCAATGAGCAGTTCTTC	CASTVSGGNEQFF
many	TRBV7-9	NA	TRBJ1-1	TGTGCCAGCAGCTTAGCTCCGGCGGGGTTGAACACTGAAGCTTTCTTT	CASSLAPAGLNTEAFF
many	TRBV5-1	NA	TRBJ1-1	TGCGCCAGCAGCTTAGGGGGGGCAGACTCCCTCCAAGCTTTCTTT	CASSLGGADSLQAFF
few	TRBV9	NA	TRBJ2-3	TGTGCCAGCAGCGTAAAAGAAGGGCAGGGAGGAAGCACAGATACGCAGTATTTT	CASSVKEGQGGSTDTQYF
many	TRBV2	NA	TRBJ2-7	TGTGCCAGCAGTGAAGGCAGCCACTCCTACGAGCAGTACTTC	CASSEGSHSYEQYF
many	TRBV9	NA	TRBJ2-5	TGTGCCAGCAGCGCTAAGCCCGACCAAGAGACCCAGTACTTC	CASSAKPDQETQYF
NA	TRBV4-2	NA	TRBJ2-2	TGTGCCAGCAGCCCTCGGCTTCTCAGGGGGGTCGGGGAGCTGTTTTTT	CASSPRLLRGVGELFF
many	TRBV6-5	NA	TRBJ2-3	TGTGCCAGCAGTTACTCAGGCAACACAGATACGCAGTATTTT	CASSYSGNTDTQYF
many	TRBV2	TRBD2	TRBJ2-3	TGTGCCAGCAGTGATGGGCAGGCGGGGGTCACAGATACGCAGTATTTT	CASSDGQAGVTDTQYF
few	TRBV21-1	NA	TRBJ1-1	TGTGAGAGGGGCGAGACTGAAGCTTTCTTT	CERGETEAFF
many	TRBV3-1	NA	TRBJ2-7	TGTGCCAGCAGCCAGGGACCGACAAACTCCTACGAGCAGTACTTC	CASSQGPTNSYEQYF